This T cell receptor (beta chain) was sequenced for a study of tumor and adjacent non-tumor tissue in lung cancer. This CDR3 contains 11 residues. Germline V lookup: CDR1 SQVTM, CDR2 ANQGSEA. To note about this clonotype: The junction does not match germline at one end; this may be a read error.

The library came from three nested PCR rounds adapted from ARM-PCR protocols. A single record per CDR3 protein comes from TCRdb applying MiXCR to the multiplex PCR reads. The data hold 50,000 to 70,000 distinct CDR3 sequences, with around two thirds observed a single time. The template was RNA from unsorted bulk tissue. This non-tumor lung sample came from over 3 cm beyond the tumor edge. What was sequenced was distant non-tumor lung tissue. The rearrangement uses TRBV29-1 and TRBJ2-7, with D perhaps TRBD1 or TRBD2 (5 bases each). This sequence was found in a man between 65 and 80 years old with non-small cell lung cancer. In nucleotides, the CDR3 is TGCAGCATAGGGGACGCACCCGAGCACTACTTC. Amino acid sequence: CSIGDAPEHYF.